This T cell receptor beta chain is drawn from a study of shared clonotypes between healthy human individuals. A remark on this clone: The target antigen is unknown.

Libraries were prepared by immunoSEQ multiplex PCR; TCRdb keeps only in-frame clonotypes and omits some of them. The data hold 850,000 to 1,200,000 clones, with about 75% observed a single time. V dropped 1 base and J dropped 5 bases, with 11 bases sitting between them. This CDR3 comprises 15 residues. Germline-derived CDR1 and CDR2 are MNHEY and SMNVEV (reference sequence). Points from the study as a whole: A limitation of the genetic and exposure-history diversity represented arose from few donors.

Sequencing was performed on memory CD4+ T cells sorted from blood. As for subset: CD45RA-negative fraction. This chain uses TRBV27 with TRBJ2-2, with D maybe TRBD2 (6 bases). This receptor was obtained from a man aged 18-30 years in good health. CDR3 sequence: CASSLFRRETGELFF. Here the CDR3 DNA reads TGTGCCAGCAGTTTATTTAGGAGGGAAACCGGGGAGCTGTTTTTT.